This is a list of T cell receptor beta chains from one sample in a study of blood T cell repertoires in COVID-19. Method: immunoSEQ multiplex PCR; TCRdb's copy keeps in-frame clones and lacks some. Counted here are hundreds of thousands of clones, 86% occurring once; the ten biggest clones make up under 2%. Material: PBMCs or T cells enriched from blood (not recorded which). Every receptor here comes from a man aged 35 to 55 who had recovered from COVID-19. Each CDR3 is given with its conserved first and last residue. A D gene is named only where the DNA matches it firmly. Only some rows state a clone size, as once, few, many or a class for expanded clones.

V gene	J gene	clone size	D gene	CDR3 protein	CDR3 DNA
TRBV7-9	TRBJ1-6	-	TRBD1	CASSFLQGRNSPLHF	TGTGCCAGCAGCTTCCTACAGGGGAGAAATTCACCCCTCCACTTT
TRBV19	TRBJ2-2	-	TRBD2	CASSIPILAGGPAPGELFF	TGTGCCAGTAGTATCCCGATACTAGCGGGAGGGCCAGCTCCCGGGGAGCTGTTTTTT
TRBV7-9	TRBJ2-5	-	TRBD1	CASSPYPGTGGQETQYF	TGTGCCAGCAGCCCATACCCCGGGACAGGGGGCCAAGAGACCCAGTACTTC
TRBV3-1/TRBV3-2	TRBJ1-3	-	-	CASSQVASSGRGNTIYF	TGTGCCAGCAGCCAAGTCGCCAGTTCAGGGCGGGGAAACACCATATATTTT
TRBV28	TRBJ2-5	-	TRBD1	CASSWVAGQGGETQYF	TGTGCCAGCAGTTGGGTAGCGGGACAGGGGGGAGAGACCCAGTACTTC
TRBV20-1	TRBJ1-3	-	TRBD1	CSATRGNTIYF	TGCAGTGCAACCAGGGGGAACACCATATATTTT
TRBV5-4	TRBJ1-4	-	TRBD1	CASSPGQDEKLFF	TGTGCCAGCAGCCCGGGACAGGATGAAAAACTGTTTTTT
TRBV5-1	TRBJ1-1	-	-	CASSDVSDTEAFF	TGCGCCAGCAGCGATGTTTCGGACACTGAAGCTTTCTTT
TRBV27	TRBJ2-2	-	TRBD2	CASSLYRLAGHTGELFF	TGTGCCAGCAGTTTATACAGACTAGCGGGACACACCGGGGAGCTGTTTTTT
TRBV30	TRBJ1-5	-	-	CAWSPERDQPQHF	TGTGCCTGGAGTCCCGAACGGGATCAGCCCCAGCATTTT
TRBV3-1/TRBV3-2	TRBJ1-1	-	TRBD1	CASSQKTGLGTEAFF	TGTGCCAGCAGCCAAAAGACAGGGCTAGGCACTGAAGCTTTCTTT
TRBV5-6	TRBJ1-5	-	-	CASSFGPTDQPQHF	TGTGCCAGCAGCTTTGGCCCGACAGATCAGCCCCAGCATTTT
TRBV5-4	TRBJ2-7	many	-	CASSLETDSEQYF	TGTGCCAGCAGCTTGGAGACAGATTCCGAGCAGTACTTC
TRBV30	TRBJ1-2	few	-	CAWASRLHGGYTF	TGTGCCTGGGCCTCTAGACTACACGGTGGCTACACCTTC